This TCR beta chain was retrieved from a study of vaccination and CD4 T cells after COVID-19. MiXCR, run by TCRdb on the PCR reads, gives a single entry per CDR3 protein. In the table there are some 27,000 distinct CDR3 sequences, under 60% of which are singletons. Time point: late sampling 161 to 241 days after vaccination in a few convalescent patients. The CDR3 extends over 13 amino acids. V gave up 7 bases and J gave up 2 bases, with 12 bases separating them. The sequencing used CD4+ T cells from blood, collected about 7 months after SARS-CoV-2 vaccination. The J gene is TRBJ2-7, the V gene TRBV12-3 or TRBV12-4; D not certain. The clonotype was recovered from a human donor who had recovered from COVID-19. CDR3 DNA: TGTGCCAGCATAGGAGACGCCACCTACGAGCAGTACTTC. Translation: CASIGDATYEQYF.